This record looks at one TCR beta chain sequence and its context. No antigen is known for it. Germline-derived CDR1 and CDR2 are SGHTA and FQGNSA. V was clipped by 5 bases and J by 6 bases; unmatched bases: 14. CDR3 length equals 17 residues. These data belong to a study of cytomegalovirus exposure and HLA in healthy donors. Study-wide results and caveats: Several of the most significant clusters were apparently associated with common viral pathogens in a later analysis. Across HLA loci, a later analysis found differing TCR association rates, with DRB1 most and HLA-C fewest.

It was with 60 Vbeta and 13 Jbeta primers that the PCR ran. Assay: immunoSEQ multiplex PCR; the TCRdb copy retains only in-frame clones and omits some. Of 85,000 to 100,000 clones listed, around 70% are singletons. The sequencing sample was made of PBMCs. This sequence was found in a man between 45 and 60 years old in good health and CMV-seronegative. The V and J genes are TRBV7-2 and TRBJ2-1, with 9 bases matching TRBD2. The chain's CDR3 is CASSRQTSGGGGNEQFF. In nucleotides, the CDR3 is TGTGCCAGCAGCCGGCAGACTAGCGGAGGGGGGGGCAATGAGCAGTTCTTC.